Presented here are 14 T cell receptor beta chains from one specimen sequenced in a study of blood T cell repertoires in COVID-19. Using immunoSEQ multiplex PCR, the repertoire was profiled, and TCRdb retains in-frame clones only, with some absent. The sample yields more than 150,000 clones, more than 85% seen once. The material sequenced was peripheral blood. The source is a man in his late teens or twenties with acute or convalescent COVID-19.

The chain is built from TRBV6-5 and TRBJ2-2; TRBD2 aligns across 8 bases. The CDR3 contains 15 residues. J was trimmed by 4 bases and V by 6 bases; bases with no gene match: 7. Germline V gives CDR1 MNHEY, CDR2 SVGAGI. CDR3: CASRASGLITGELFF. In DNA form, the CDR3 reads TGTGCCAGCAGAGCTAGCGGGCTAATCACCGGGGAGCTGTTTTTT.

The rearrangement joins TRBV11-2 to TRBJ2-1; D remains unclear. V lost 3 bases to trimming and J lost 4 bases, with 10 bases between them. Germline-derived CDR1 and CDR2 are SGHAT and FQNNGV. The CDR3 covers 14 residues. The CDR3 loop reads CASSFNGLYNEQFF. The CDR3 DNA follows: TGTGCCAGCAGCTTCAACGGTCTATACAATGAGCAGTTCTTC.

The V call is TRBV6-5, the J call TRBJ1-2; a weak D match, TRBD1 (6 bases). With 6 bases removed from V and 0 bases from J, the gap between germline ends came to 14 bases. The CDR3 extends over 15 amino acids. Germline V gives CDR1 MNHEY, CDR2 SVGAGI. In nucleotides, the CDR3 is TGTGCCAGCAGACAGACCGGGACAACTAACTATGGCTACACCTTC. Translated, it gives CASRQTGTTNYGYTF.

This chain links TRBV6-4 with TRBJ2-7, with 8 bases matching TRBD1. The V gene end was trimmed by 6 bases and the J gene end by 3 bases; junction bases not matched to a gene: 4. The CDR3 runs to 13 residues. From germline, CDR1 is MRHNA and CDR2 SNTAGT. The DNA for the CDR3 is TGTGCCAGCAGCGCCGACAGGGGCTACGAGCAGTACTTC. Residues: CASSADRGYEQYF.

The genes are TRBV3-1 (or the pseudogene TRBV3-2) and TRBJ1-1; TRBD1 matches at 7 bases. The ends lost 2 bases at V and 5 bases at J; junction bases unmatched: 5. Looked up from germline, CDR1 is LGHDT and CDR2 is YNNKEL (reference sequence). The CDR3 is made up of 14 amino acids. CDR3 amino acids: CASSQLTGRTEAFF. CDR3 coding DNA: TGTGCCAGCAGCCAACTGACAGGGAGGACTGAAGCTTTCTTT.

The chain carries TRBV12-3 or TRBV12-4 and TRBJ1-6; tentatively, D is TRBD1 (5 bases). The CDR3 spans 13 residues. The V gene lost 5 bases and the J gene lost 10 bases, with 12 bases spanning the gap. For the CDR3, the DNA is TGTGCCAGCAGTCCCCGGGCAGGGTCACCCCTCCACTTT. As protein: CASSPRAGSPLHF.

CDR3 nucleotide sequence: TGTGCCAGCAGCAGCGGGACAAATAACTATGGCTACACCTTC. Amino acids: CASSSGTNNYGYTF. The chain recombines TRBV5-6 with TRBJ1-2; tentative D call: TRBD1 (6 bases). The CDR3 has 14 residues. Per germline, CDR1 SGHDT and CDR2 YYEEEE. V was cut by 4 bases and J by 1 base, with 11 bases left in between.

The chain employs TRBV7-8 and TRBJ1-2, with D unresolved. Trimming took off 5 bases at V and 2 bases at J, with 6 bases between the two ends. The V gene's germline CDR1 is SGHVS and CDR2 FQNEAQ. The CDR3 spans 12 residues. The CDR3 spells CASSPYNYGYTF. The CDR3 DNA follows: TGTGCCAGCAGCCCCTACAACTATGGCTACACCTTC.

The chain joins TRBV9 to TRBJ2-2, with a possible D match to TRBD2 (6 bases). The germline gives CDR1 SGDLS, CDR2 YYNGEE. This CDR3 region has 15 residues. V was trimmed by 0 bases and J by 7 bases, leaving 13 bases between them. The DNA of the CDR3 is TGTGCCAGCAGCGTAGGACCTAGCGACAGCGGGGAGCTGTTTTTT. As protein: CASSVGPSDSGELFF.

The chain links TRBV11-2 to TRBJ1-6; 9 nucleotides align to TRBD1. The CDR3 covers 14 residues. V was clipped by 6 bases and J by 10 bases; unmatched bases: 7. CDR1 is SGHAT and CDR2 is FQNNGV in the germline V gene. The CDR3 here is CASSRRTGESPLHF. The CDR3 DNA sequence: TGTGCCAGCAGTCGCCGGACAGGGGAATCACCCCTCCACTTT. The entire variable domain, with the rest obtained from reference TRBV11-2 and TRBJ1-6, is as follows: EAGVAQSPRYKIIEKRQSVAFWCNPISGHATLYWYQQILGQGPKLLIQFQNNGVVDDSQLPKDRFSAERLKGVDSTLKIQPAKLEDSAVYLCASSRRTGESPLHFGNGTRLTVT.

This chain uses TRBV18 with TRBJ1-4; D may be TRBD1 (6 bases). Trimming cost V 4 bases and J 3 bases, with 12 bases left between them. In germline, CDR1 is KGHSH, CDR2 LQKENI. CDR3 length: 15 residues. The CDR3 here is CASSLQGTANEKLFF. CDR3 sequence (DNA): TGTGCCAGCTCACTACAGGGTACGGCTAATGAAAAACTGTTTTTT.

The chain recombines TRBV23-1 with TRBJ2-2, with 11 bases lining up with TRBD2. TRBV23-1 is an open reading frame whose function is uncertain. After removal of 4 bases from V and 2 bases from J, the junction contained 12 bases not matched to a gene. The CDR3 spans 19 residues. Here the CDR3 reads CASSPTRTLAGGNTGELFF. Here the CDR3 DNA reads TGCGCCAGCAGTCCGACCCGGACTCTAGCGGGGGGCAACACCGGGGAGCTGTTTTTT.

This chain uses TRBV4-1 with TRBJ2-7; TRBD1 agrees at 9 bases. Trimming removed 1 base from V and 3 bases from J; junction bases left unmatched: 1. CDR3 length: 14 amino acids. Germline V gives CDR1 MGHRA, CDR2 YSYEKL. CDR3 DNA: TGCGCCAGCAGCCAAGCGACAGGGGGCTACGAGCAGTACGTC. Translating it yields CASSQATGGYEQYV.

The rearrangement joins TRBV21-1 to TRBJ2-7; the table gives TRBD1 as D, unverified against the DNA. TRBV21-1 is designated a pseudogene. The CDR3 contains 17 residues. The chain's CDR3 is CASSKVAGTGGRNEQYV. CDR3 in DNA: TGTGCCAGCAGCAAAGTGGCCGGGACAGGGGGCAGGAACGAGCAGTACGTC.